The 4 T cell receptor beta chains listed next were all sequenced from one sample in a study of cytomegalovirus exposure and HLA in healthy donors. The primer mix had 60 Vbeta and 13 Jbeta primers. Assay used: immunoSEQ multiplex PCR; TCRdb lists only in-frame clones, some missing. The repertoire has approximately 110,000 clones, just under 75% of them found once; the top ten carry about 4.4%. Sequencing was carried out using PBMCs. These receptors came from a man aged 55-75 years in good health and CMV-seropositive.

The CDR3 bases are TGTGCCAGCAGTTACTCGGCAGGGTCGCATGAAAAACTGTTTTTT. It encodes CASSYSAGSHEKLFF. The genes are TRBV6-5 and TRBJ1-4, with a possible D match to TRBD1 (5 bases). The length of the CDR3 is 15 residues. CDR1 MNHEY and CDR2 SVGAGI come from the germline V gene. The germline V and J ends were trimmed by 0 bases and 6 bases, with 11 bases remaining between them.

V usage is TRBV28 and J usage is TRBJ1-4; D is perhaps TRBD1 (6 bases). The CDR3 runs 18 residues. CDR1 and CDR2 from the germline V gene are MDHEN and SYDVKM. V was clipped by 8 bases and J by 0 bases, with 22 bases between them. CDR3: CASGSPDRQAATNEKLFF. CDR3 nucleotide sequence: TGTGCCAGCGGATCCCCGGACCGACAGGCTGCAACTAATGAAAAACTGTTTTTT.

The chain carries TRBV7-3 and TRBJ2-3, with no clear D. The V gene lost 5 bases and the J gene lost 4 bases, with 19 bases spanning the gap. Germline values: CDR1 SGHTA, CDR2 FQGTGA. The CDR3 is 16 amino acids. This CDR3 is CASSPFGAAAADTQYF. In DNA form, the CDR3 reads TGTGCCAGCAGCCCCTTTGGAGCCGCCGCGGCAGATACGCAGTATTTT.

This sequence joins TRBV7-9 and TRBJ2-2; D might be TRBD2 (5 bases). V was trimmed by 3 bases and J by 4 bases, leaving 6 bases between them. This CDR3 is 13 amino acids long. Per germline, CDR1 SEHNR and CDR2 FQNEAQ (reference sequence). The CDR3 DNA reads TGTGCCAGCAGCTTTGAGGGCACCGGGGAGCTGTTTTTT. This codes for CASSFEGTGELFF. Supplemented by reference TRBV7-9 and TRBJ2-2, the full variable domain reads DTGVSQNPRHKITKRGQNVTFRCDPISEHNRLYWYRQTLGQGPEFLTYFQNEAQLEKSRLLSDRFSAERPKGSFSTLEIQRTEQGDSAMYLCASSFEGTGELFFGEGSRLTVL.